These 15 T cell receptor beta chains were all obtained from the same sample, sequenced in a study of CD8+CD57+ T cells in acquired aplastic anemia. Profiles of TCR beta VDJ and CDR3 were generated from a genomic DNA template. MiXCR was run by TCRdb on the reads, yielding one entry per CDR3 protein. The sample holds about 160,000 distinct CDR3 sequences, approximately 51% seen once. Patients selected for sequencing had displayed CD8+CD57+ cell expansion by flow cytometry. Sequencing used sorted CD4+, CD8+, or CD8+CD57+ T cells (not recorded which) from PBMCs. The receptor set was obtained from a human donor with aplastic anemia.

With respect to this clonotype: One end of the junction is discordant with germline, which a read error may explain. The rearrangement uses TRBV25-1 and TRBJ2-5; 8 bases line up with TRBD1. This CDR3 is 14 amino acids long. Germline V gene data show CDR1 as MGHDK and CDR2 as SYGVNS. CDR3 residues: CASTDRGSGETQYF. The CDR3 DNA sequence: TGTGCCAGCACCGACAGGGGATCGGGAGAGACCCAGTACTTT.

The V call is TRBV2, the J call TRBJ2-5, with D possibly being TRBD2 (6 bases). This CDR3 spans 12 amino acids. The V end lost 6 bases, the J end lost 7 bases, and 12 bases lay between the germline ends. Per germline, CDR1 SNHLY and CDR2 FYNNEI. For the CDR3, the DNA is TGTGCCAGCAGGGAGGGTAGTAGGACCCAGTACTTC. Translation gives CASREGSRTQYF.

The chain couples TRBV14 to TRBJ1-6, with D unresolved. This CDR3 has 18 amino acids. CDR1 SGHDN and CDR2 FVKESK come from the germline V gene. Trimming stripped 2 bases from V and 0 bases from J, with 14 bases between. Here the CDR3 reads CASSQFSGSSSYNSPLHF. CDR3 nucleotides: TGTGCCAGCAGCCAATTTTCCGGGTCTAGCTCCTATAATTCACCCCTCCACTTT.

The chain uses TRBV10-3 and TRBJ2-3; D could derive from TRBD1 or TRBD2 (6 bases each). The CDR3 contains 15 residues. V shed 1 base and J shed 6 bases, with 14 bases lying between them. Germline V CDR1 and CDR2: ENHRY, SYGVKD. In nucleotides, the CDR3 is TGTGCCATCAGTGAGTGGGGGGCCGAGTTGGATACGCAGTATTTT. Protein product: CAISEWGAELDTQYF.

This clonotype was counted many times. The rearrangement joins TRBV6-1 to TRBJ2-5; TRBD2 aligns across 15 bases. This CDR3 is 16 amino acids long. The ends lost 4 bases at V and 3 bases at J; junction bases unmatched: 3. Per the germline V gene, CDR1 is MNHNS and CDR2 is SASEGT. This CDR3 reads CASSARTSGGEETQYF. The CDR3 bases are TGTGCCAGCAGTGCACGGACTAGCGGGGGGGAAGAGACCCAGTACTTC.

Of note for this clonotype: A much larger clone is a single base away; this may be a read error. The chain joins TRBV19 to TRBJ2-5, with D tentatively TRBD2 (6 bases). The CDR3 has 15 residues. Germline CDR1 reads LNHDA; CDR2 reads SQIVND (reference sequence). The CDR3 DNA reads TGTGCCGGTAGTATAGAAGGTTCGAGCGGGGAGACCCAGTACTTC. Protein product: CAGSIEGSSGETQYF.

This rearrangement joins TRBV15 to TRBJ1-6, with a tentative D call TRBD1 (6 bases). This CDR3 is 17 amino acids long. The V and J ends lost 5 bases and 0 bases respectively, with 14 bases between them. The germline gives CDR1 LNHNV, CDR2 YYDKDF (reference sequence). CDR3 amino acids: CATSGIDRSSYNSPLHF. CDR3 coding DNA: TGTGCCACCAGCGGAATAGACAGGAGCTCCTATAATTCACCCCTCCACTTT.

As to this clonotype: This could be a read error, since a much larger clone is one nucleotide away. The rearrangement uses TRBV5-6 and TRBJ2-6; D uncertain. CDR1 and CDR2 (germline): SGHDT, YYEEEE. The CDR3 runs to 15 residues. The DNA for the CDR3 is TGTGCCAGCGGCTTATCGGGCTCTGGGGCCAACGTCCTGACTTTC. Protein product: CASGLSGSGANVLTF.

This clonotype has a single count. The chain has TRBV10-3 and TRBJ2-7; 11 nucleotides agree with TRBD2. The V and J ends lost 7 bases and 5 bases, in that order; junction bases with no gene match: 7. The CDR3 loop spans 14 amino acids. Per the germline V gene, CDR1 is ENHRY and CDR2 is SYGVKD. The CDR3 is CAIKPSGGRNEQYF. The CDR3 bases are TGTGCCATCAAACCTAGCGGGGGGCGGAACGAGCAGTACTTC.

The J gene is TRBJ1-2, the V gene TRBV10-1; 8 bases agree with TRBD1. This CDR3 region has 18 residues. Germline V CDR1 and CDR2: WNHNN, SYGVQD (reference sequence). The V and J ends lost 2 bases and 3 bases, in that order; junction bases with no gene match: 14. DNA of the CDR3: TGCGCCAGCAGTGAGGGTTCCCGGGACAGGTCAAAGGACTATGGCTACACCTTC. Translated, it gives CASSEGSRDRSKDYGYTF.

About this clonotype itself: This may stem from a read error, because a much larger clone lies one nucleotide away. The V gene is TRBV5-1, the J gene TRBJ2-2, with 8 bases fitting TRBD1. The CDR3 length is 15 residues. After removal of 4 bases from V and 4 bases from J, the junction contained 6 bases not matched to a gene. Per germline, CDR1 SGHRS and CDR2 YFSETQ. The CDR3 loop reads CASSPRTGSTGELFF. The CDR3 DNA follows: TGCGCCAGCAGCCCAAGGACAGGGAGCACCGGGGAGCTGTTTTTT.

This clonotype showed up many times. The V gene is TRBV6-1, the J gene TRBJ1-6; 10 bases fit TRBD1. Germline V gives CDR1 MNHNS, CDR2 SASEGT. V dropped 6 bases and J dropped 8; count of bases not matched to a gene: 7. The CDR3 covers 15 residues. The CDR3 DNA reads TGTGCCAGCAGAGACCGGGACAGGGGACATTCACCCCTCCACTTT. Protein product: CASRDRDRGHSPLHF.

Here the CDR3 DNA reads TGTGCCAGCAGCCAAACCACTTACGAGCAGTACTTC. It encodes CASSQTTYEQYF. This chain joins TRBV2 and TRBJ2-7; D gene uncertain. Trimming stripped 6 bases from V and 4 bases from J, with 10 bases between. Germline CDR1 SNHLY, CDR2 FYNNEI. The CDR3 is 12 residues long.

This clonotype appeared many times. The CDR3 nucleotides read TGTGCTAGTGAATCAGGCGGGTATAGCAATCAGCCCCAGCATTTT. Its protein product is CASESGGYSNQPQHF. The V gene is TRBV12-5, the J gene TRBJ1-5; no clear D gene. V lost 7 bases and J 0 bases, leaving 13 bases between the germline ends. The CDR3 is 15 amino acids. Germline V gene data show CDR1 as LGHNT and CDR2 as FRNRAP.

The V and J genes are TRBV13 and TRBJ1-3; the D gene is possibly TRBD1 (5 bases). The CDR3 covers 16 residues. CDR1 and CDR2 (germline): PRHDT, FYEKMQ (reference sequence). V gave up 2 bases and J gave up 3 bases, with 14 bases separating them. The CDR3 DNA follows: TGTGCCAGCAGCTTACGTGGTCGGGGGATTGGAAACACCATATATTTT. It specifies CASSLRGRGIGNTIYF.